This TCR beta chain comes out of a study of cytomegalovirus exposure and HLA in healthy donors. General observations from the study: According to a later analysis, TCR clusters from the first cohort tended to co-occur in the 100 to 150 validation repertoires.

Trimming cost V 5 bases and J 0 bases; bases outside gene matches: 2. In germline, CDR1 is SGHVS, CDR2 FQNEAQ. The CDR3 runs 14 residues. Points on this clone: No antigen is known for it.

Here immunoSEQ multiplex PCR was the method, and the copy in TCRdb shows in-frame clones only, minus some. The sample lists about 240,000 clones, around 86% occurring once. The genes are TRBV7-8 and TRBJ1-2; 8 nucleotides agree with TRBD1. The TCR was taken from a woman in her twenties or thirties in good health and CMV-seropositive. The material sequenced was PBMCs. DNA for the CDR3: TGTGCCAGCAGCGGGGACAGGACTAACTATGGCTACACCTTC. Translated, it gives CASSGDRTNYGYTF.